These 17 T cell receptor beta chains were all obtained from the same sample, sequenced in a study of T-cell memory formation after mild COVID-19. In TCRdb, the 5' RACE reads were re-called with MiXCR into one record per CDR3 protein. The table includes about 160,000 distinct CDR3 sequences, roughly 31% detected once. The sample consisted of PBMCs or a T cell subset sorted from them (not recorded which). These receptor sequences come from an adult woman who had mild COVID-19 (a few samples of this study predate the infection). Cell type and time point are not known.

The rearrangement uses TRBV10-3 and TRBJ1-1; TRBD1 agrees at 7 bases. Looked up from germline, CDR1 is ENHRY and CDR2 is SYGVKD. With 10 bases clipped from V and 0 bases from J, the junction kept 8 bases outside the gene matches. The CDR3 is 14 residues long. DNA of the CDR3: TGTGCCACCCAGGTGGGACAGCTGAACACTGAAGCTTTCTTT. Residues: CATQVGQLNTEAFF.

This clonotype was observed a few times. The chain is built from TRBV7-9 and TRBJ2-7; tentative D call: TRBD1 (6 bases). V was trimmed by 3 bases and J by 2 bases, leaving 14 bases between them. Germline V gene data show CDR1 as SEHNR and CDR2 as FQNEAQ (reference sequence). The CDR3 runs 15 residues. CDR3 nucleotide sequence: TGTGCCAGCAGCTTCCTCCGGGACATCACCTACGAGCAGTACTTC. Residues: CASSFLRDITYEQYF.

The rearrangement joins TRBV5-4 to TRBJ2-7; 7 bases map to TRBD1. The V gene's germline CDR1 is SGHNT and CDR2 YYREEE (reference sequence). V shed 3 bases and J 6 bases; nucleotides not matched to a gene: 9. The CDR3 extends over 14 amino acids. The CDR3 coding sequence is TGTGCCAGCAGCTCCTTCGACAGGGTTCGCGAGCAGTACTTC. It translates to CASSSFDRVREQYF.

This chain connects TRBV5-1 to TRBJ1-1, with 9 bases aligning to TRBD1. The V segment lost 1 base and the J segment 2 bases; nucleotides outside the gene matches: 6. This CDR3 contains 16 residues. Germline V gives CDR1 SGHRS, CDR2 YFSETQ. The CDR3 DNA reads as TGCGCCAGCAGCTTGCAGGGACAGGGTTCCAACACTGAAGCTTTCTTT. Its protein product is CASSLQGQGSNTEAFF.

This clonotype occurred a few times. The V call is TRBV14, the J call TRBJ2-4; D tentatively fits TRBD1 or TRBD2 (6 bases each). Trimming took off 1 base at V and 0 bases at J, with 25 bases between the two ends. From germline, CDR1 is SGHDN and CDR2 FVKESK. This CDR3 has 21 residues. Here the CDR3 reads CASSQGLVVRGGVLAKNIQYF. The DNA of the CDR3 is TGTGCCAGCAGCCAAGGTTTGGTCGTCAGGGGAGGAGTCCTAGCCAAAAACATTCAGTACTTC.

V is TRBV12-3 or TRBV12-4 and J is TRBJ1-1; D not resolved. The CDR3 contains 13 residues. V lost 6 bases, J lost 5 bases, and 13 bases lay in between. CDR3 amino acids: CASSLERRTEAFF. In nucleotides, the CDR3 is TGTGCCAGCAGCCTCGAAAGGCGAACTGAAGCTTTCTTT.

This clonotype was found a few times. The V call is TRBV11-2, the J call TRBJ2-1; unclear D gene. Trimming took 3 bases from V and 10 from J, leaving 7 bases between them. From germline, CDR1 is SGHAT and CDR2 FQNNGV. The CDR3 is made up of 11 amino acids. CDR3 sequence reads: CASSFTQEQFF. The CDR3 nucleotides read TGTGCCAGCAGCTTCACCCAGGAGCAGTTCTTC.

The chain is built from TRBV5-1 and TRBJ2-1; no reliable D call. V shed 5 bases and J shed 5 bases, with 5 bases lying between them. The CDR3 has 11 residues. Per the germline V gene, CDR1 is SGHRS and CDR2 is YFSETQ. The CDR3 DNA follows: TGCGCCAGCAGTAAAAACAATGAGCAGTTCTTC. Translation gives CASSKNNEQFF.

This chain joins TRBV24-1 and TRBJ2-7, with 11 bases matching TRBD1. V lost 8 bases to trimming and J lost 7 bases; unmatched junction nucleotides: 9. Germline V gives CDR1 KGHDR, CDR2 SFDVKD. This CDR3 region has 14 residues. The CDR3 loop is CATITDRGLGEQYF. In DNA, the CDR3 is TGTGCCACCATAACGGACAGGGGGCTGGGGGAGCAGTACTTC.

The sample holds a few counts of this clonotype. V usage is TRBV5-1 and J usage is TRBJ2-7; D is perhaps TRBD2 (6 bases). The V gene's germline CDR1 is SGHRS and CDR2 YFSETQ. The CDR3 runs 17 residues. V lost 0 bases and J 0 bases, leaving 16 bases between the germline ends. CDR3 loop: CASSLEGRLGSSYEQYF. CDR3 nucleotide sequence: TGCGCCAGCAGCTTGGAGGGCCGACTAGGTAGCTCCTACGAGCAGTACTTC.

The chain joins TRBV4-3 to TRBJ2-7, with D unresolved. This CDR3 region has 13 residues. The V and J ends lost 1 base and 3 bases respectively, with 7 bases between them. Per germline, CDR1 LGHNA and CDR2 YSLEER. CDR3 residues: CASSQGNGYEQYF. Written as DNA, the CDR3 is TGCGCCAGCAGCCAAGGGAACGGCTACGAGCAGTACTTC.

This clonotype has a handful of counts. For the CDR3, the DNA is TGCAGTGCCACCGGAGGGGTCGTCTACAATGAGCAGTTCTTC. Its protein product is CSATGGVVYNEQFF. The V gene is TRBV20-1, the J gene TRBJ2-1, with a possible D match to TRBD2 (6 bases). The CDR3 loop spans 14 amino acids. The ends were cut back, 6 bases at V and 3 bases at J, with 15 bases in the middle. Germline CDR1 and CDR2: DFQATT and SNEGSKA (reference sequence).

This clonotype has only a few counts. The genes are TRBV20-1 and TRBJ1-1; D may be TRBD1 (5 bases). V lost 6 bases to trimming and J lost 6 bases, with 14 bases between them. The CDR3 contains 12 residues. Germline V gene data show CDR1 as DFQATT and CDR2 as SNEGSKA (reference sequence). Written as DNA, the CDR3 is TGCAGTGCGTACAGGAAAAACGCTGAAGCTTTCTTT. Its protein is CSAYRKNAEAFF.

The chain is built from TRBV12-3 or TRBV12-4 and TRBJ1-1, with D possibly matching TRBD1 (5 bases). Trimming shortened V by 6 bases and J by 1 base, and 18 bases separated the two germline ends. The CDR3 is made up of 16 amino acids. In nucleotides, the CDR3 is TGTGCCAGCAGCCCACCGGGACGGTTAAGGAACACTGAAGCTTTCTTT. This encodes CASSPPGRLRNTEAFF.

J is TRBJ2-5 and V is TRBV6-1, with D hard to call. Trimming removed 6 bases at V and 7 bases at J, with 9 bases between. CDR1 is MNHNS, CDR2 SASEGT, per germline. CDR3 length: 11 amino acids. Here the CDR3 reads CASRDPGTQYF. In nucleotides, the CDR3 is TGTGCCAGCAGGGACCCGGGGACCCAGTACTTC.

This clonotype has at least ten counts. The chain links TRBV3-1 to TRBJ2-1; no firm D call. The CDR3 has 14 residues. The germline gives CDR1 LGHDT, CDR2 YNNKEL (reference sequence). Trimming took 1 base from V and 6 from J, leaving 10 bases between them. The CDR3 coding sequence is TGTGCCAGCAGCCAAGGAGCAAGCGCCAATGAGCAGTTCTTC. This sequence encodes CASSQGASANEQFF.

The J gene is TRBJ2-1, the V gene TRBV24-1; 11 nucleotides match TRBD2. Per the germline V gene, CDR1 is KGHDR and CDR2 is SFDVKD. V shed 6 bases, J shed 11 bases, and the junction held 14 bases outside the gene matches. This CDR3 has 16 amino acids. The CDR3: CATSSVIPGLAEKQFF. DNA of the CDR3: TGTGCCACCAGTTCCGTCATTCCGGGACTAGCGGAGAAGCAGTTCTTC.